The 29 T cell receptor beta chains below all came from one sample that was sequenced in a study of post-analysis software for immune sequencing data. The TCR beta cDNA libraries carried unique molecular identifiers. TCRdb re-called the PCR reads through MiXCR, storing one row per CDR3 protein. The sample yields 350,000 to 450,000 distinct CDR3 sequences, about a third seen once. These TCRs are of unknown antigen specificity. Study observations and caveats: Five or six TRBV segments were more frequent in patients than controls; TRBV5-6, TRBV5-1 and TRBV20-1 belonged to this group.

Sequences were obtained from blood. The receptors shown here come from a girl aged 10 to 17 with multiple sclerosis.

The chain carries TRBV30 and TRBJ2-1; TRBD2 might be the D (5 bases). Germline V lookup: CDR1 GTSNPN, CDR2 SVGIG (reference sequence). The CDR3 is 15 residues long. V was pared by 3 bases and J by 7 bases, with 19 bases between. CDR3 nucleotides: TGTGCCTGGAGCGCCGGGATACTAAAGGGAAATGAGCAGTTCTTC. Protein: CAWSAGILKGNEQFF.

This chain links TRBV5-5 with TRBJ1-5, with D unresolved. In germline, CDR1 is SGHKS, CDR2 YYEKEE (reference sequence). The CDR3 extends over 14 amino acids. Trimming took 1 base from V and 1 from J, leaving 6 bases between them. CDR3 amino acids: CASSLMDSNQPQHF. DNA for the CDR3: TGTGCCAGCAGCTTGATGGACAGCAATCAGCCCCAGCATTTT.

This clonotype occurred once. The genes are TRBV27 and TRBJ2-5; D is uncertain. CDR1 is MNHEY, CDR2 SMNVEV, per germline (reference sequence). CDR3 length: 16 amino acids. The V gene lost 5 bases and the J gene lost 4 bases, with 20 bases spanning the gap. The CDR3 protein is CASSRTGPSIGETQYF. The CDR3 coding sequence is TGTGCCAGCAGTCGGACCGGGCCTTCAATAGGAGAGACCCAGTACTTC.

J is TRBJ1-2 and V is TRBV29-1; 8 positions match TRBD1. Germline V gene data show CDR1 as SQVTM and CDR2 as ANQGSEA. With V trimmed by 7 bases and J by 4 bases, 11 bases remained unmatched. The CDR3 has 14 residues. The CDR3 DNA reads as TGCAGCGCACGGGGCCGGGACAGGTTCTATGGCTACACCTTC. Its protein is CSARGRDRFYGYTF.

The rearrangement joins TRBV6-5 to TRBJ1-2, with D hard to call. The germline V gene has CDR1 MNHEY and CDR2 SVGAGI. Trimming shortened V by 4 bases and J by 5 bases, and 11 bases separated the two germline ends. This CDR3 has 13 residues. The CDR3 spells CASSSLNPYGYTF. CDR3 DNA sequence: TGTGCCAGCAGTTCCCTCAATCCTTATGGCTACACCTTC.

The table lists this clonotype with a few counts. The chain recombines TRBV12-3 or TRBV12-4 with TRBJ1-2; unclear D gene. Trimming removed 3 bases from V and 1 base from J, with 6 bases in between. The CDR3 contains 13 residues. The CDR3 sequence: CASSFPNNYGYTF. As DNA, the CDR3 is TGTGCCAGCAGTTTCCCAAATAACTATGGCTACACCTTC.

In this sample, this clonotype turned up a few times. The CDR3 here is CASSVGSLKNEQYF. In DNA form, the CDR3 reads TGTGCCAGCAGCGTAGGCTCTCTAAAGAACGAGCAGTACTTC. The genes are TRBV9 and TRBJ2-7; D call uncertain. V was clipped by 0 bases and J by 5 bases, with 12 bases between them. This CDR3 has 14 amino acids. CDR1 and CDR2 (germline): SGDLS, YYNGEE.

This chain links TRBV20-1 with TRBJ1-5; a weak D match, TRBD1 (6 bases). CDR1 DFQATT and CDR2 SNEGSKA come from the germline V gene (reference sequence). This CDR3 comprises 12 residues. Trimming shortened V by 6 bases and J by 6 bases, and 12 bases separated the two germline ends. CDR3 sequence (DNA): TGCAGTGCAGGACAGTTGGGTCAGCCCCAGCATTTT. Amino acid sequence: CSAGQLGQPQHF.

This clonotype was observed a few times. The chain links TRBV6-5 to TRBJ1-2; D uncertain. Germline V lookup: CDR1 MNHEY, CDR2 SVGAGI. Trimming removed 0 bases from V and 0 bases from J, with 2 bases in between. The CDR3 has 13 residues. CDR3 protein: CASSYSSNYGYTF. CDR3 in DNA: TGTGCCAGCAGTTACTCCTCTAACTATGGCTACACCTTC.

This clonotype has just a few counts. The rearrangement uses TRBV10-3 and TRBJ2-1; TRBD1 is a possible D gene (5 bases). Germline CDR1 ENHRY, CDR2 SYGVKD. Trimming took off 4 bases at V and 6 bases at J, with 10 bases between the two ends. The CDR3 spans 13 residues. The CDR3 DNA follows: TGTGCCATCAGTGTGACAGCCCCCAATGAGCAGTTCTTC. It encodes CAISVTAPNEQFF.

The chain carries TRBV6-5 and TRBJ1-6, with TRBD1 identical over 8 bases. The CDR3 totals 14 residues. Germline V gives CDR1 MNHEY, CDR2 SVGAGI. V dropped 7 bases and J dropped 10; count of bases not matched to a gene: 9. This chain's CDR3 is CASTPTGGNSPLHF. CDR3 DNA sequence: TGTGCCAGCACCCCTACAGGGGGAAACTCACCCCTCCACTTT.

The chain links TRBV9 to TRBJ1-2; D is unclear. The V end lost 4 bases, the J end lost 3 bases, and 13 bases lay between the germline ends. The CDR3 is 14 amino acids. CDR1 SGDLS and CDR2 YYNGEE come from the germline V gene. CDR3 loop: CASSPRTPDYGYTF. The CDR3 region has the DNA TGTGCCAGCAGCCCCAGGACGCCAGACTATGGCTACACCTTC.

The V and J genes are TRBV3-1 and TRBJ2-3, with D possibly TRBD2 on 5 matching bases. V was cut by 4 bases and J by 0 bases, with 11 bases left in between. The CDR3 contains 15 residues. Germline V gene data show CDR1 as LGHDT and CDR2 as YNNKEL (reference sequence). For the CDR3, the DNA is TGTGCCAGCAGCCCCATTGGACTCAGCACAGATACGCAGTATTTT. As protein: CASSPIGLSTDTQYF.

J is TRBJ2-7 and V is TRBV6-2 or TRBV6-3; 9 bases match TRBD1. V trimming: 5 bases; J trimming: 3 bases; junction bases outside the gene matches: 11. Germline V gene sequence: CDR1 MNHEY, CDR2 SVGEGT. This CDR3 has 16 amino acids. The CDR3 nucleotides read TGTGCCAGCAGTGCCCGGGGGACAGGGAATCGCTACGAGCAGTACTTC. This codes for CASSARGTGNRYEQYF.

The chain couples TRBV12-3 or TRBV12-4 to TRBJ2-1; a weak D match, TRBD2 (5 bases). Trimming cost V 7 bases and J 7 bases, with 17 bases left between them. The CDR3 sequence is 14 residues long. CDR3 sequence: CASTIGMPGNEQFF. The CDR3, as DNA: TGTGCCAGCACCATTGGGATGCCGGGGAATGAGCAGTTCTTC.

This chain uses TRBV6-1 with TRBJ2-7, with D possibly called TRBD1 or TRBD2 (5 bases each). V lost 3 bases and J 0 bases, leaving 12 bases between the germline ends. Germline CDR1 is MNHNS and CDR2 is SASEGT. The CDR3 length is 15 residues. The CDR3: CASSEMDTSSYEQYF. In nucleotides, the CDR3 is TGTGCCAGCAGTGAGATGGACACTAGCTCCTACGAGCAGTACTTC.

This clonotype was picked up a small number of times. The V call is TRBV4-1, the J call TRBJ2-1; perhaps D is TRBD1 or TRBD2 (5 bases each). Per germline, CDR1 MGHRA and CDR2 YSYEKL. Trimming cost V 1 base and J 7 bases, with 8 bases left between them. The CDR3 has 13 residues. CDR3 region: CASSQGEGNEQFF. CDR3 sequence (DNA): TGCGCCAGCAGCCAAGGAGAGGGGAATGAGCAGTTCTTC.

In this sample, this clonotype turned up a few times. Written as DNA, the CDR3 is TGTGCCAGCAGCGCCGGGACCTACTCCTACAATGAGCAGTTCTTC. Amino acid sequence: CASSAGTYSYNEQFF. The chain recombines TRBV13 with TRBJ2-1, with D possibly called TRBD1 or TRBD2 (5 bases each). CDR1 and CDR2 (germline): PRHDT, FYEKMQ (reference sequence). The CDR3 is 15 residues long. Trimming took 5 bases from V and 0 from J, leaving 11 bases between them.

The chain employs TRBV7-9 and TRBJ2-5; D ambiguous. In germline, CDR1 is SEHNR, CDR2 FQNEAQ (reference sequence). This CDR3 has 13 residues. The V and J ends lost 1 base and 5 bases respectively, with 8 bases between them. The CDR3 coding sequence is TGTGCCAGCAGCTTAGGTTGGACGGAGACCCAGTACTTC. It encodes CASSLGWTETQYF.

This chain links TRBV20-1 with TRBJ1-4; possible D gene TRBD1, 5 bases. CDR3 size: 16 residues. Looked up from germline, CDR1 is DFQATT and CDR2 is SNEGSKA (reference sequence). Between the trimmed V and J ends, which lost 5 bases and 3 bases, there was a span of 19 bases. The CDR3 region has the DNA TGCAGTGCTCGAAAAACCCGACAGTGGGCTAATGAAAAACTGTTTTTT. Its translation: CSARKTRQWANEKLFF.

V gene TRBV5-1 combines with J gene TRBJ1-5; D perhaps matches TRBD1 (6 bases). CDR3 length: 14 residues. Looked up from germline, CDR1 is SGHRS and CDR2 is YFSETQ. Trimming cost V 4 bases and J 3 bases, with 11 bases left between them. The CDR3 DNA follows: TGCGCCAGCAGCGCGGGACAACCCAATCAGCCCCAGCATTTT. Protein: CASSAGQPNQPQHF.

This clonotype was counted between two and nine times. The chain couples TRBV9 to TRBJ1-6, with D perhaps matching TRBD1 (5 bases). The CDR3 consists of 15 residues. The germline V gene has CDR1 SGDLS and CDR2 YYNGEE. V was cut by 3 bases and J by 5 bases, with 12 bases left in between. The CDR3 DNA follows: TGTGCCAGCAGCGGAGGTTGGGGGAATAATTCACCCCTCCACTTT. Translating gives CASSGGWGNNSPLHF.

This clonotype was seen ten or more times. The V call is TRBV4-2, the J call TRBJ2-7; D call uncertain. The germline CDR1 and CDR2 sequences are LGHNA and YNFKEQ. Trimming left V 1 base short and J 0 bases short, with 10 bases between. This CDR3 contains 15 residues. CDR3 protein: CASSQASTASYEQYF. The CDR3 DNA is TGTGCCAGCAGCCAAGCCAGCACAGCCTCCTACGAGCAGTACTTC.

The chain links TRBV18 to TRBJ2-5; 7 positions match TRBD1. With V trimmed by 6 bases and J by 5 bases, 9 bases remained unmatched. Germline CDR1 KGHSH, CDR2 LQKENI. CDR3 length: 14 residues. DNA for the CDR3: TGTGCCAGCTCCTCCTCGAGGGGACAGGAGACCCAGTACTTC. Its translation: CASSSSRGQETQYF.

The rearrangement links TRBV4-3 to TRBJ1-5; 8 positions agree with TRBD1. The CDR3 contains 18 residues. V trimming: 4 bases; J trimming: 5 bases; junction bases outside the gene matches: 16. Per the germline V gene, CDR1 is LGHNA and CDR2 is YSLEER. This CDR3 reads CASSRDPGGAGRDQPQHF. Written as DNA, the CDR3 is TGCGCCAGCAGCCGAGATCCAGGGGGCGCGGGTCGAGATCAGCCCCAGCATTTT.

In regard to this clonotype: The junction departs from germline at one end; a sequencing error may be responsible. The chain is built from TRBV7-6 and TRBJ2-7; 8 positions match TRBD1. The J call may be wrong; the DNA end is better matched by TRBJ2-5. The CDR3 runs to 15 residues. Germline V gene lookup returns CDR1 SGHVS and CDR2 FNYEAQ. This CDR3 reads CASSYRQGLQGTQYF. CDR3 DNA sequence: TGTGCCAGCAGCTACCGACAGGGGTTGCAAGGGACCCAGTACTTC.

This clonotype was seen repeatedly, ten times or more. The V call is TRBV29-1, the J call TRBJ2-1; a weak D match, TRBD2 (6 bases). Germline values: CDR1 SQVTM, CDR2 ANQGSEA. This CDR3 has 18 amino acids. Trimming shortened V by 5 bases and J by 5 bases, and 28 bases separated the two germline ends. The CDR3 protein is CSVSPHQAGTGGDNEQFF. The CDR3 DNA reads TGCAGCGTTTCTCCCCACCAAGCCGGGACCGGGGGAGACAATGAGCAGTTCTTC.

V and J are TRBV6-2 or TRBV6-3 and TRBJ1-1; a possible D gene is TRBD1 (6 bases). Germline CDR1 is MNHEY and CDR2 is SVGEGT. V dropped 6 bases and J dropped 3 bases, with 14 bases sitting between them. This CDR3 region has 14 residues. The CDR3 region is CASRSRGKDTEAFF. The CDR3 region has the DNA TGTGCCAGCAGGAGCAGGGGCAAGGACACTGAAGCTTTCTTT.

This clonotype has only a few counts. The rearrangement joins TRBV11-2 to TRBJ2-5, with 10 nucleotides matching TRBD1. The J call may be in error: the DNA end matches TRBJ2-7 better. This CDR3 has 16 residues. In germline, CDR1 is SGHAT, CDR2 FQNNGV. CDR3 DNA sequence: TGTGCCAGCAGCTTAGGGACCGGGACAGGGGCCTACGAGCAGTACTTC. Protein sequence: CASSLGTGTGAYEQYF.